This T cell receptor beta chain originates from a study of cytomegalovirus exposure and HLA in healthy donors. About the study: Genotyping showed 70% to 90% of roughly 400 donors falling in the Caucasian-associated ancestry cluster.

In the PCR, 60 Vbeta and 13 Jbeta primers were used. TCRdb keeps only in-frame clones here, not all; method: immunoSEQ multiplex PCR. The sample lists approximately 200,000 clones; 82% were seen once. Comments on this clone: Its antigen is currently unknown.

Per germline, CDR1 MNHEY and CDR2 SVGAGI. This CDR3 spans 15 amino acids. Findings and caveats of the study: What was likely a sequencing artifact was a cluster of highly shared sequence variants.

V gene TRBV6-5 combines with J gene TRBJ2-5, with D unclear. The end of the DNA aligns better with TRBJ2-7, so the J call may be wrong. The source of this sequence is a boy younger than 10 in good health and CMV-seronegative. The sequencing sample was made of PBMCs. The CDR3 DNA is TGTGCCAGCAGTTACTCCTATTCCGGGTCCTACGAGCAGTACTTC. Its translation is CASSYSYSGSYEQYF.